This T cell receptor (beta chain) originates from a study of blood T cells in healthy people across ages. Findings and caveats of the study: Those diversity estimates obtained from one million T cells were thought to be underestimates.

Germline assignment: CDR1 SGDLS and CDR2 YYNGEE. The CDR3 sequence is 15 residues long. V was shortened by 4 bases and J by 2 bases, with 13 bases between the two germline ends. The use of a sample-barcoded 5' primer and a J-beta primer mix characterized a second PCR of roughly 6 to 11 cycles. MiXCR was run by TCRdb on the 5' RACE reads, yielding one entry per CDR3 protein. The table lists 580,000 or so distinct CDR3 sequences, roughly 48% of them singletons. Regarding this clonotype: Its target is not known.

This TCR was sampled from a man older than 75 in good health. The chain carries TRBV9 and TRBJ2-1, with a weak D call TRBD1 (5 bases). The specimen was blood. Here the CDR3 DNA reads TGTGCCAGCAGCCCTATGGCAGGGCCCTACAATGAGCAGTTCTTC. Amino acids: CASSPMAGPYNEQFF.